These 16 T cell receptor beta chains came from one sample sequenced in a study of breast tumors, draining lymph nodes, adjacent tissues. The lymph nodes were axillary draining lymph nodes from breast cancer patients. TCRdb fed the multiplex PCR reads into MiXCR, producing one record per CDR3 protein. The sample has 270,000 or so distinct CDR3 sequences; about 30% are singletons. Sequenced material: axillary lymph node tissue. All receptors come from a female donor with breast cancer. Some clones in this sample may be carry-over from other donors' samples.

This clonotype came up many times. CDR3 loop: CASNSGSYEQYF. CDR3 sequence (DNA): TGTGCCAGCAACTCCGGCTCCTACGAGCAGTACTTC. The chain carries TRBV11-2 and TRBJ2-7; no clear D. Trimming shortened V by 7 bases and J by 0 bases, and 7 bases separated the two germline ends. CDR1 SGHAT and CDR2 FQNNGV come from the germline V gene. The CDR3 is made up of 12 amino acids.

This clonotype was detected a few times. This chain links TRBV24-1 with TRBJ1-1, with 7 bases identical to TRBD1. Trimming removed 2 bases from V and 13 bases from J; junction bases left unmatched: 6. This CDR3 has 12 amino acids. Germline-derived CDR1 and CDR2 are KGHDR and SFDVKD. The CDR3 reads CATSDYTNRGFF. DNA for the CDR3: TGTGCCACCAGTGATTATACCAACAGGGGTTTCTTT.

This clonotype was detected many times. The chain is built from TRBV7-6 and TRBJ1-3; D might be TRBD1 (6 bases). Per the germline V gene, CDR1 is SGHVS and CDR2 is FNYEAQ. Trimming pared 10 bases from V and 7 bases from J, leaving 17 bases between. The CDR3 has 13 residues. In DNA, the CDR3 is TGTGCCATCGGGGGCCTAAAGGGGAACACCATATATTTT. Translating gives CAIGGLKGNTIYF.

This clonotype was detected a few times. The chain combines TRBV6-6 with TRBJ1-2; TRBD1 agrees at 7 bases. CDR1 MNHNY and CDR2 SVGAGI come from the germline V gene (reference sequence). Germline trimming cut 10 bases from V and 0 bases from J; bases unmatched to any gene: 11. There are 15 residues in the CDR3. In DNA, the CDR3 is TGTGCCATACGAGGACAGGTCGACACTAACTATGGCTACACCTTC. It encodes CAIRGQVDTNYGYTF.

The chain uses TRBV19 and TRBJ2-4, with TRBD2 matching over 11 bases. Germline-derived CDR1 and CDR2 are LNHDA and SQIVND (reference sequence). The CDR3 has 19 amino acids. With V trimmed by 9 bases and J by 0 bases, 16 bases remained unmatched. Here the CDR3 reads CASSRLAGGLLLAKNIQYF. For the CDR3, the DNA is TGTGCCAGCTCACGGCTAGCGGGAGGCTTGCTTTTAGCCAAAAACATTCAGTACTTC.

V usage is TRBV7-9 and J usage is TRBJ1-6; no clear D gene. Trimming shortened V by 5 bases and J by 10 bases, and 15 bases separated the two germline ends. Germline V gives CDR1 SEHNR, CDR2 FQNEAQ (reference sequence). The CDR3 is 14 amino acids. Here the CDR3 DNA reads TGTGCCAGCAGCAGTGATCTTCGGGAGTCACCCCTCCACTTT. It is translated as CASSSDLRESPLHF.

This clonotype was counted many times. The rearrangement links TRBV11-3 to TRBJ2-1; 7 bases are a match to TRBD1. CDR3 length: 13 residues. The germline V gene has CDR1 SGHNT and CDR2 YENEEA. Trimming took 5 bases from V and 9 from J; bases not matched to a gene: 7. The CDR3 protein is CASSPRDSFEQFF. The CDR3 coding sequence is TGTGCCAGCAGCCCCCGGGACAGTTTTGAGCAGTTCTTC. Full variable domain (missing parts from reference TRBV11-3 and TRBJ2-1): EAGVVQSPRYKIIEKKQPVAFWCNPISGHNTLYWYLQNLGQGPELLIRYENEEAVDDSQLPKDRFSAERLKGVDSTLKIQPAELGDSAVYLCASSPRDSFEQFFGPGTRLTVL.

This clonotype has ten or more counts. The chain employs TRBV30 and TRBJ2-3; no definite D call. CDR1 is GTSNPN, CDR2 SVGIG, per germline (reference sequence). V was clipped by 1 base and J by 7 bases, with 12 bases between them. CDR3 size: 13 residues. The DNA for the CDR3 is TGTGCCTGGAGTGAGACTCCCCCTAATACGCAGTATTTT. Its translation: CAWSETPPNTQYF.

This clonotype was seen at least ten times. This chain connects TRBV12-3 or TRBV12-4 to TRBJ2-1; D is undetermined. Trimming stripped 6 bases from V and 7 bases from J, with 10 bases between. The CDR3 spans 12 residues. The CDR3: CASSLSLNEQFF. The CDR3 DNA sequence: TGTGCCAGCAGCCTCTCGTTGAATGAGCAGTTCTTC.

The CDR3 DNA is TGTGCCAGCAGCTTAACGCAGGGACAGGTCTACGAGCAGTACTTC. It is translated as CASSLTQGQVYEQYF. The J gene is TRBJ2-7, the V gene TRBV7-9, with 8 positions matching TRBD1. This CDR3 region has 15 residues. V gave up 2 bases and J gave up 3 bases; unmatched junction bases: 6. Per the germline V gene, CDR1 is SEHNR and CDR2 is FQNEAQ (reference sequence). Based on the CDR3 plus reference TRBV7-9 and TRBJ2-7, the full variable domain is DTGVSQNPRHKITKRGQNVTFRCDPISEHNRLYWYRQTLGQGPEFLTYFQNEAQLEKSRLLSDRFSAERPKGSFSTLEIQRTEQGDSAMYLCASSLTQGQVYEQYFGPGTRLTVT.

As regards this clonotype: Just one base apart from a much larger clone, this may be a read error. The chain uses TRBV20-1 and TRBJ2-3, with D unresolved. V was clipped by 4 bases and J by 4 bases, with 12 bases between them. The CDR3 length is 13 residues. Germline CDR1 DFQATT, CDR2 SNEGSKA (reference sequence). The CDR3 sequence is CSANSFNADTQYF. In DNA form, the CDR3 reads TGCAGTGCTAACTCATTTAACGCAGATACGCAGTATTTT.

J is TRBJ1-5 and V is TRBV28; no reliable D call. CDR3 size: 13 residues. The germline CDR1 and CDR2 sequences are MDHEN and SYDVKM. Trimming took off 3 bases at V and 6 bases at J, with 9 bases between the two ends. The chain's CDR3 is CASSFSRRQPQHF. For the CDR3, the DNA is TGTGCCAGCAGTTTTTCCCGGCGTCAGCCCCAGCATTTT.

This clonotype was recorded at least ten times. The chain combines TRBV5-6 with TRBJ1-2, with 9 bases lining up with TRBD1. CDR1 is SGHDT, CDR2 YYEEEE, per germline. CDR3 length: 13 residues. Trimming took 5 bases from V and 6 from J; bases not matched to a gene: 5. The CDR3 loop is CASRWTGVDGYTF. Written as DNA, the CDR3 is TGTGCCAGCAGATGGACAGGGGTAGATGGCTACACCTTC.

This chain uses TRBV20-1 with TRBJ2-7, with 11 bases matching TRBD2. This CDR3 is 15 amino acids long. V lost 3 bases to trimming and J lost 1 base; unmatched junction nucleotides: 5. CDR1 is DFQATT and CDR2 is SNEGSKA in the germline V gene (reference sequence). The CDR3 DNA follows: TGCAGTGCTAGGAATCGACTAGCGGGATCCTACGAGCAGTACTTC. The encoded protein is CSARNRLAGSYEQYF.

The sample holds many counts of this clonotype. J is TRBJ1-2 and V is TRBV3-1; D perhaps matches TRBD1 (6 bases). The CDR3 consists of 13 residues. Germline V gene lookup returns CDR1 LGHDT and CDR2 YNNKEL (reference sequence). Trimming removed 7 bases at V and 4 bases at J, with 13 bases between. The CDR3 nucleotides are TGTGCCAGCAACGAGGGGGTGGGCTATGGCTACACCTTC. Amino acid sequence: CASNEGVGYGYTF.

The V and J genes are TRBV25-1 and TRBJ2-2; TRBD2 is a possible D gene (6 bases). Germline V CDR1 and CDR2: MGHDK, SYGVNS. CDR3 size: 16 residues. Trimming took 4 bases from V and 5 from J, leaving 17 bases between them. The CDR3 is CASSARSGLYTGELFF. CDR3 bases: TGTGCCAGCAGTGCTAGATCGGGACTCTATACCGGGGAGCTGTTTTTT.